Listed here are 20 T cell receptor beta chains from one sample, sequenced in a study of blood T cell repertoires in COVID-19. Using immunoSEQ multiplex PCR, the repertoire was profiled, and TCRdb retains in-frame clones only, with some absent. Found here are about 140,000 clones, around nine tenths of them singletons; the top ten hold around 5%. The specimen sequenced was peripheral blood. These TCRs come from a human donor in a cohort sampled during active COVID-19.

This rearrangement joins TRBV7-8 to TRBJ1-5; D is perhaps TRBD1 (6 bases). Looked up from germline, CDR1 is SGHVS and CDR2 is FQNEAQ. This CDR3 region has 16 residues. V was cut by 2 bases and J by 3 bases, with 14 bases left in between. CDR3 nucleotide sequence: TGTGCCAGCAGCTTAAGGGGGGGCGCGGACAATCAGCCCCAGCATTTT. It translates to CASSLRGGADNQPQHF.

The V and J genes are TRBV19 and TRBJ1-1, with D unresolved. From germline, CDR1 is LNHDA and CDR2 SQIVND (reference sequence). Trimming shortened V by 1 base and J by 3 bases, and 9 bases separated the two germline ends. The CDR3 has 14 residues. The CDR3 sequence is CASSIGVGDTEAFF. In nucleotides, the CDR3 is TGTGCCAGTAGTATAGGGGTCGGGGACACTGAAGCTTTCTTT.

This chain joins TRBV3-1 (or the pseudogene TRBV3-2) and TRBJ2-7; 12 nucleotides line up with TRBD2. Germline-derived CDR1 and CDR2 are LGHDT and YNNKEL (reference sequence). The length of the CDR3 is 12 residues. The V segment lost 4 bases and the J segment 10 bases; nucleotides outside the gene matches: 2. CDR3 nucleotide sequence: TGTGCCAGCAGCCCGACTAGCGGGAGACAGTACTTC. It specifies CASSPTSGRQYF.

The chain carries TRBV25-1 and TRBJ2-5, with 7 bases that match TRBD2. J lost 3 bases, V lost 3 bases, and 10 bases had no gene match. CDR1 is MGHDK, CDR2 SYGVNS, per germline. The CDR3 sequence is 16 residues long. The DNA of the CDR3 is TGTGCCAGCAGTGAGTTTGGGGCTAGCGGAAAAGAGACCCAGTACTTC. This codes for CASSEFGASGKETQYF.

This clone came up once. This chain joins TRBV7-9 and TRBJ2-5; D is unresolved. Germline values: CDR1 SEHNR, CDR2 FQNEAQ (reference sequence). V was shortened by 5 bases and J by 5 bases, with 15 bases between the two germline ends. CDR3 size: 14 residues. For the CDR3, the DNA is TGTGCCAGCAGCCCACGTGGAGATTCTGAGACCCAGTACTTC. Its translation: CASSPRGDSETQYF.

This chain joins TRBV7-9 and TRBJ1-6, with TRBD1 matching 7 bases. The V gene end was trimmed by 5 bases and the J gene end by 5 bases; junction bases not matched to a gene: 9. The CDR3 runs to 16 residues. Germline V gene lookup returns CDR1 SEHNR and CDR2 FQNEAQ (reference sequence). This chain's CDR3 is CASSPGTVTNNSPLHF. Here the CDR3 DNA reads TGTGCCAGCAGCCCCGGGACAGTGACTAATAATTCACCCCTCCACTTT.

The chain is built from TRBV10-3 and TRBJ2-7; D is perhaps TRBD1 (5 bases). Trimming took 2 bases from V and 1 from J, leaving 9 bases between them. Germline CDR1 reads ENHRY; CDR2 reads SYGVKD. This CDR3 comprises 14 residues. This chain's CDR3 is CAISELPGSYEQYF. The DNA of the CDR3 is TGTGCCATCAGTGAGCTGCCAGGGTCCTACGAGCAGTACTTC.

The chain has TRBV5-1 and TRBJ2-6; 11 bases match TRBD1. The J segment lost 2 bases and the V segment lost 6 bases, leaving 7 bases of the junction unmatched. The CDR3 has 17 residues. Germline values: CDR1 SGHRS, CDR2 YFSETQ. CDR3 coding DNA: TGCGCCAGCAACAAAGGACAGGGGGCGCCTGGGGCCAACGTCCTGACTTTC. Its protein product is CASNKGQGAPGANVLTF. The complete variable domain, with remaining parts taken from reference TRBV5-1 and TRBJ2-6, reads KAGVTQTPRYLIKTRGQQVTLSCSPISGHRSVSWYQQTPGQGLQFLFEYFSETQRNKGNFPGRFSGRQFSNSRSEMNVSTLELGDSALYLCASNKGQGAPGANVLTFGAGSRLTVL.

The rearrangement uses TRBV4-1 and TRBJ2-3, with 12 positions matching TRBD2. CDR1 is MGHRA, CDR2 YSYEKL, per germline. V lost 4 bases, J lost 2 bases, and 1 base stayed unmatched. The CDR3 has 15 residues. CDR3 in amino acids: CASSRTSGDTDTQYF. In nucleotides, the CDR3 is TGCGCCAGCAGCCGGACTAGCGGGGACACAGATACGCAGTATTTT.

Only a few counts were recorded for this clone. CDR3 coding DNA: TGTGCCAGCAGTTTCAATCACGAGCAGTACTTC. Translating it yields CASSFNHEQYF. This sequence joins TRBV12-3 or TRBV12-4 and TRBJ2-7; D is unresolved. V dropped 3 bases and J dropped 5 bases, with 5 bases sitting between them. The CDR3 consists of 11 residues.

V is TRBV28 and J is TRBJ1-2, with TRBD1 identical over 8 bases. The length of the CDR3 is 15 residues. CDR1 is MDHEN, CDR2 SYDVKM, per germline. V dropped 6 bases and J dropped 0; count of bases not matched to a gene: 6. The DNA for the CDR3 is TGTGCCAGCAGCGACAGGGGTAGAGCTAACTATGGCTACACCTTC. It is translated as CASSDRGRANYGYTF.

The chain has TRBV4-2 and TRBJ2-4, with 11 bases identical to TRBD2. V lost 0 bases, J lost 1 base, and 8 bases stayed unmatched. Germline CDR1 and CDR2: LGHNA and YNFKEQ. CDR3 length: 19 amino acids. The CDR3 DNA follows: TGTGCCAGCAGCCAAGACTGGGCTAGCGGGAGGTGGGCCAAAAACATTCAGTACTTC. This gives the protein CASSQDWASGRWAKNIQYF.

The CDR3 loop reads CASSLRDRGPHIQPQHF. The CDR3 DNA reads TGCGCCAGCAGTCTCCGGGACAGGGGGCCTCATATTCAGCCCCAGCATTTT. The chain has TRBV10-1 and TRBJ1-5; 12 bases match TRBD1. The V and J ends lost 5 bases and 6 bases, in that order; junction bases with no gene match: 11. Germline V CDR1 and CDR2: WNHNN, SYGVQD (reference sequence). This CDR3 has 17 amino acids.

The chain joins TRBV6-5 to TRBJ2-1; 7 bases are shared with TRBD2. Germline-derived CDR1 and CDR2 are MNHEY and SVGAGI. The ends lost 8 bases at V and 7 bases at J; junction bases unmatched: 8. The CDR3 consists of 13 residues. The CDR3 is CASGGEGHNEQFF. Written as DNA, the CDR3 is TGTGCCAGCGGGGGGGAGGGCCATAATGAGCAGTTCTTC.

This chain joins TRBV18 and TRBJ1-5; the D gene is possibly TRBD1 (6 bases). With 3 bases removed from V and 4 bases from J, the gap between germline ends came to 13 bases. Germline V gene lookup returns CDR1 KGHSH and CDR2 LQKENI. There are 15 residues in the CDR3. CDR3 region: CASSPGQGQNQPQHF. CDR3 DNA sequence: TGTGCCAGCTCACCGGGCCAGGGGCAAAATCAGCCCCAGCATTTT.

The chain links TRBV6-6 to TRBJ1-1, with unresolved D. V shed 7 bases and J shed 5 bases, with 5 bases lying between them. The CDR3 is 10 residues long. Germline CDR1 and CDR2: MNHNY and SVGAGI (reference sequence). CDR3 sequence: CASMRTEAFF. The CDR3 region has the DNA TGTGCCAGCATGAGGACTGAAGCTTTCTTT.

The gene calls are TRBV19 and TRBJ1-4; a possible D gene is TRBD1 (5 bases). V was cut by 9 bases and J by 4 bases, with 18 bases left in between. The CDR3 is 15 residues long. Germline CDR1 LNHDA, CDR2 SQIVND (reference sequence). The CDR3 coding sequence is TGTGCCAGCCACCCTACCGACAGCTATAATGAAAAACTGTTTTTT. Translation: CASHPTDSYNEKLFF.

V gene TRBV11-3 combines with J gene TRBJ2-4; D remains unclear. V shed 4 bases and J shed 9 bases, with 10 bases lying between them. Germline V CDR1 and CDR2: SGHNT, YENEEA. This CDR3 is 12 amino acids long. For the CDR3, the DNA is TGTGCCAGCAGCTCGTTCGCCGGCATTCAGTACTTC. Translation: CASSSFAGIQYF.

The chain combines TRBV3-1 (or the pseudogene TRBV3-2) with TRBJ2-1; D is perhaps TRBD1 (5 bases). Trimming took off 4 bases at V and 0 bases at J, with 13 bases between the two ends. The CDR3 has 16 residues. Germline loops: CDR1 LGHDT, CDR2 YNNKEL (reference sequence). CDR3 coding DNA: TGTGCCAGCAGCCCTGGGGCTCCCGACTCCTACAATGAGCAGTTCTTC. Translation gives CASSPGAPDSYNEQFF.

The chain recombines TRBV5-1 with TRBJ2-1, with D unclear. V lost 2 bases and J 10 bases, leaving 10 bases between the germline ends. Germline lookup yields CDR1 SGHRS and CDR2 YFSETQ. The CDR3 extends over 12 amino acids. CDR3 nucleotides: TGCGCCAGCAGCTTAGTAGCACAAGAGCAGTTCTTC. Protein product: CASSLVAQEQFF.